This T cell receptor beta chain comes out of a study of T cell responses to AZD1222 COVID-19 vaccine. Germline V gives CDR1 SGHRS, CDR2 YFSETQ. The CDR3 covers 18 residues. Trimming cost V 4 bases and J 10 bases; bases outside gene matches: 25. Repertoires were generated with immunoSEQ multiplex PCR, while TCRdb's copy carries only in-frame clones and drops some. This repertoire shows 95,000 to 150,000 clones, 85% to 90% found once; its top ten account for approximately 4.4%. The V call is TRBV5-1, the J call TRBJ1-1; TRBD1 aligns across 7 bases. This specimen was peripheral blood, taken 28 days after the second AZD1222 dose. The receptor was derived from an adult who received the AZD1222 COVID-19 vaccine. The chain's CDR3 is CASSRTGGGVGYEVGAFF. CDR3 bases: TGCGCCAGCAGCCGCACTGGAGGGGGCGTTGGGTACGAGGTCGGAGCTTTCTTT. Full variable domain (missing parts from reference TRBV5-1 and TRBJ1-1): KAGVTQTPRYLIKTRGQQVTLSCSPISGHRSVSWYQQTPGQGLQFLFEYFSETQRNKGNFPGRFSGRQFSNSRSEMNVSTLELGDSALYLCASSRTGGGVGYEVGAFFGQGTRLTVV.